Each of the 2 T cell receptor beta chains below was sequenced from the same sample in a study of cytomegalovirus exposure and HLA in healthy donors. The PCR had 60 Vbeta and 13 Jbeta primers. The repertoire was sequenced with immunoSEQ multiplex PCR; TCRdb's copy has only in-frame clones and lacks some. The repertoire holds under 200,000 clones, with about three quarters as singletons. The sequenced sample consisted of PBMCs. The receptors derive from a female donor in good health and CMV-seronegative.

The genes are TRBV28 and TRBJ1-3; D is unresolved. This CDR3 is built from 14 residues. V was trimmed by 3 bases and J by 4 bases, leaving 10 bases between them. Germline V gene lookup returns CDR1 MDHEN and CDR2 SYDVKM. For the CDR3, the DNA is TGTGCCAGCAGTTTCCCGACATCCGGAAACACCATATATTTT. It specifies CASSFPTSGNTIYF.

The genes are TRBV7-7 and TRBJ2-5; weak D call: TRBD2 (6 bases). CDR1 and CDR2 from the germline V gene are SSHAT and FNYEAQ (reference sequence). CDR3 length equals 13 residues. V was trimmed by 3 bases and J by 5 bases, leaving 10 bases between them. In DNA form, the CDR3 reads TGTGCCAGCAGCTTGGGCGGGAAGGAGACCCAGTACTTC. Its protein product is CASSLGGKETQYF. Full variable domain (missing parts from reference TRBV7-7 and TRBJ2-5): GAGVSQSPRYKVTKRGQDVTLRCDPISSHATLYWYQQALGQGPEFLTYFNYEAQPDKSGLPSDRFSAERPEGSISTLTIQRTEQRDSAMYRCASSLGGKETQYFGPGTRLLVL.